This TCR delta chain was retrieved from a study of γδ T cells in repeated Plasmodium falciparum infection. Flow sorting of PBMC yielded separate Vgamma9/Vdelta2+ and Vdelta2-negative gammadelta T cell populations for bulk repertoire analysis. A few counts support this clone. A far bigger clonotype differs at one base, so this is likely a read error. This CDR3 is also generated by other DNA sequences in the sample. TCRdb re-called clones from the multiplex PCR reads using CATT. The sample holds about 57,000 delta-chain clones, over 1.5% seen once. V lost 0 bases to trimming and J lost 0 bases; unmatched junction nucleotides: 8. There are 21 residues in the CDR3. Germline V CDR1 and CDR2: GEAIGNYY, EKD.

Sequencing was carried out using gamma-delta T cells from blood. The J gene is TRDJ3, the V gene TRDV2, with 12 bases matching TRDD3. TCRdb is silent on the J gene; assignment here came from matching the DNA to germline. This TCR derives from a pool of human donors (malaria-infected and uninfected, not separated). The CDR3 spells CACDTVLGDTRLSWDTRQMFF. DNA of the CDR3: TGTGCCTGTGACACCGTGCTGGGGGATACGCGTCTCTCCTGGGACACCCGACAGATGTTTTTC.